The 26 T cell receptor beta chains given below trace back to one sample, sequenced in a study of T cells in localized non-small cell lung cancer. Using immunoSEQ multiplex PCR, the repertoire was profiled, and TCRdb retains in-frame clones only, with some absent. This sample has about 19,000 clones, with 90% to 95% found just once. Sequencing was performed on peripheral blood, taken before any cancer treatment. These receptors were obtained from an older male donor with stage I squamous cell lung carcinoma.

This rearrangement joins TRBV28 to TRBJ2-1; 10 bases line up with TRBD1. This CDR3 has 15 amino acids. From germline, CDR1 is MDHEN and CDR2 SYDVKM. J gave up 9 bases and V 4 bases, and 9 bases lay outside the gene matches. The CDR3, as DNA: TGTGCCAGCAGTTCTACCGGGACAGGGGCAAGTGAGCAGTTCTTC. The encoded protein is CASSSTGTGASEQFF.

The J gene is TRBJ2-5, the V gene TRBV5-1, with TRBD2 matching over 9 bases. Germline-derived CDR1 and CDR2 are SGHRS and YFSETQ. Germline trimming cut 3 bases from V and 5 bases from J; bases unmatched to any gene: 8. This CDR3 is 15 amino acids long. CDR3 in amino acids: CASSSLAGVEETQYF. CDR3 DNA: TGCGCCAGCAGCTCTTTAGCGGGAGTCGAGGAGACCCAGTACTTC. The whole variable domain, filled in from reference TRBV5-1 and TRBJ2-5, reads KAGVTQTPRYLIKTRGQQVTLSCSPISGHRSVSWYQQTPGQGLQFLFEYFSETQRNKGNFPGRFSGRQFSNSRSEMNVSTLELGDSALYLCASSSLAGVEETQYFGPGTRLLVL.

This clone occurred a few times. This chain links TRBV14 with TRBJ2-7, with no clear D. V lost 3 bases and J 6 bases, leaving 6 bases between the germline ends. CDR3 length: 11 amino acids. Germline CDR1 and CDR2: SGHDN and FVKESK. For the CDR3, the DNA is TGTGCCAGCAGCCACGCCGGCGAGCAGTACTTC. This translates into CASSHAGEQYF.

The V gene is TRBV6-1, the J gene TRBJ2-5; 10 positions match TRBD2. CDR1 and CDR2 (germline): MNHNS, SASEGT. CDR3 length equals 11 residues. After removal of 11 bases from V and 5 bases from J, the junction contained 2 bases not matched to a gene. The CDR3 spells CAEREGETQYF. The CDR3 DNA reads TGTGCCGAGCGGGAGGGCGAGACCCAGTACTTC.

The rearrangement links TRBV5-4 to TRBJ2-3, with D hard to call. The CDR3 covers 12 residues. Trimming took off 0 bases at V and 4 bases at J, with 3 bases between the two ends. Germline CDR1 reads SGHNT; CDR2 reads YYREEE (reference sequence). The CDR3: CASSLGADTQYF. DNA of the CDR3: TGTGCCAGCAGCTTGGGGGCAGATACGCAGTATTTT.

The chain couples TRBV5-8 to TRBJ1-1, with D tentatively TRBD1 (6 bases). CDR3 length: 14 residues. Germline assignment: CDR1 SGHTS and CDR2 YDEGEE. The germline V and J ends were trimmed by 4 bases and 13 bases, with 23 bases remaining between them. The CDR3 spells CASSEGVTTLPIFF. The CDR3 DNA is TGTGCCAGCAGCGAGGGGGTCACAACCCTCCCAATTTTCTTT.

The chain joins TRBV25-1 to TRBJ1-1; D is perhaps TRBD1 (5 bases). Germline assignment: CDR1 MGHDK and CDR2 SYGVNS. The CDR3 loop spans 15 amino acids. V lost 1 base and J 0 bases, leaving 9 bases between the germline ends. CDR3 DNA sequence: TGTGCCAGCAGTGAATCTCGGGGCTTGAACACTGAAGCTTTCTTT. Protein sequence: CASSESRGLNTEAFF.

In this sample, this clone turned up once. The genes are TRBV29-1 and TRBJ2-1; 9 bases match TRBD2. The CDR3 spans 18 residues. CDR1 and CDR2 (germline): SQVTM, ANQGSEA. V shed 8 bases and J 0 bases; nucleotides not matched to a gene: 17. The CDR3 DNA is TGCAGCTTAAAGGGGCTAGCGGGACTATCAGACTCCTACAATGAGCAGTTCTTC. Encoded protein: CSLKGLAGLSDSYNEQFF.

The chain couples TRBV18 to TRBJ1-1, with a possible D match to TRBD1 (5 bases). CDR1 KGHSH and CDR2 LQKENI come from the germline V gene. Deletions cut 3 bases from V and 0 bases from J, with 20 bases between. The CDR3 consists of 18 residues. CDR3 in amino acids: CASSPLLGTDDMNTEAFF. The CDR3, as DNA: TGTGCCAGCTCACCTCTGCTTGGGACGGACGACATGAACACTGAAGCTTTCTTT.

The chain joins TRBV6-6 to TRBJ2-7; TRBD2 is a possible D gene (6 bases). Germline CDR1 and CDR2: MNHNY and SVGAGI (reference sequence). The CDR3 consists of 13 residues. The V and J ends lost 6 bases and 10 bases respectively, with 19 bases between them. In DNA form, the CDR3 reads TGTGCCAGCAGCCCTTCAGGGACTTTTTTCCAGTACTTC. Residues: CASSPSGTFFQYF.

The V gene is TRBV5-6, the J gene TRBJ2-1; D possibly corresponds to TRBD1 (5 bases). The CDR3 is made up of 11 amino acids. Germline values: CDR1 SGHDT, CDR2 YYEEEE. Trimming cost V 6 bases and J 6 bases, with 7 bases left between them. The CDR3 protein is CASITGNEQFF. The CDR3 DNA reads as TGTGCCAGCATAACAGGCAATGAGCAGTTCTTC.

The chain couples TRBV12-5 to TRBJ2-6; perhaps TRBD1 as D (5 bases). V lost 5 bases and J 5 bases, leaving 22 bases between the germline ends. CDR1 is LGHNT and CDR2 is FRNRAP in the germline V gene. This CDR3 is built from 18 residues. The chain's CDR3 is CASGVIPAGQSRANVLTF. The CDR3 DNA reads TGTGCTAGTGGTGTCATCCCTGCAGGACAAAGTCGGGCCAACGTCCTGACTTTC.

V and J are TRBV7-2 and TRBJ2-3; 15 bases fit TRBD2. V lost 5 bases and J lost 7; bases outside the gene matches: 16. Germline-derived CDR1 and CDR2 are SGHTA and FQGNSA. This CDR3 contains 19 residues. The CDR3 bases are TGTGCCAGCAGCCCTGCAATCGGACTAGCGGGAGGGCAGGGATATACGCAGTATTTT. This encodes CASSPAIGLAGGQGYTQYF.

The chain joins TRBV7-6 to TRBJ1-4; 8 positions agree with TRBD1. CDR1 is SGHVS, CDR2 FNYEAQ, per germline. The CDR3 consists of 15 residues. Trimming at V came to 2 bases and at J to 5 bases, leaving 4 bases not matched to a gene. CDR3 in DNA: TGTGCCAGCAGCTTAATACAGGGGGGGAATGAAAAACTGTTTTTT. The encoded protein is CASSLIQGGNEKLFF.

The J gene is TRBJ2-5, the V gene TRBV4-3; D may be TRBD1 or TRBD2 (5 bases each). There are 16 residues in the CDR3. Trimming stripped 3 bases from V and 0 bases from J, with 14 bases between. The germline V gene encodes CDR1 LGHNA and CDR2 YSLEER. The CDR3 coding sequence is TGCGCCAGCAGCCAGGGTACCGGGACGAACCAAGAGACCCAGTACTTC. As protein: CASSQGTGTNQETQYF.

The chain carries TRBV5-1 and TRBJ2-5; D uncertain. V shed 5 bases and J shed 3 bases, with 14 bases lying between them. Per the germline V gene, CDR1 is SGHRS and CDR2 is YFSETQ. There are 14 residues in the CDR3. The CDR3 is CASSVLGSEETQYF. CDR3 bases: TGCGCCAGCAGTGTATTGGGGTCTGAAGAGACCCAGTACTTC. The full variable domain, rest sourced from reference TRBV5-1 and TRBJ2-5, is KAGVTQTPRYLIKTRGQQVTLSCSPISGHRSVSWYQQTPGQGLQFLFEYFSETQRNKGNFPGRFSGRQFSNSRSEMNVSTLELGDSALYLCASSVLGSEETQYFGPGTRLLVL.

The genes are TRBV7-3 and TRBJ2-1; possibly TRBD1 for D (6 bases). The V end lost 5 bases, the J end lost 0 bases, and 8 bases lay between the germline ends. Germline V gives CDR1 SGHTA, CDR2 FQGTGA. CDR3 length equals 14 residues. As DNA, the CDR3 is TGTGCCAGCAGCCCGGACAGCTCCTACAATGAGCAGTTCTTC. Amino acids: CASSPDSSYNEQFF.

This clone was picked up a small number of times. This chain uses TRBV5-4 with TRBJ2-1; D uncertain. The CDR3 is 14 amino acids. V was trimmed by 2 bases and J by 8 bases, leaving 14 bases between them. Germline V lookup: CDR1 SGHNT, CDR2 YYREEE (reference sequence). The chain's CDR3 is CASSFKFRVDEQFF. As DNA, the CDR3 is TGTGCCAGCAGCTTCAAATTTAGAGTCGATGAGCAGTTCTTC.

The J gene is TRBJ2-5, the V gene TRBV9; 7 nucleotides match TRBD2. Germline assignment: CDR1 SGDLS and CDR2 YYNGEE. V gave up 0 bases and J gave up 1 base; unmatched junction bases: 12. The CDR3 totals 18 residues. DNA of the CDR3: TGTGCCAGCAGCGTAGAGGGTGCCGGGGAGGGGACCCAAGAGACCCAGTACTTC. Translated: CASSVEGAGEGTQETQYF.

The chain uses TRBV6-5 and TRBJ2-5; D tentatively fits TRBD1 or TRBD2 (5 bases each). V was shortened by 5 bases and J by 5 bases, with 15 bases between the two germline ends. The germline V gene encodes CDR1 MNHEY and CDR2 SVGAGI. The CDR3 runs to 14 residues. The CDR3: CASSPPGTLETQYF. The CDR3 DNA reads TGTGCCAGCAGTCCGCCAGGGACGCTTGAGACCCAGTACTTC.

The CDR3 DNA reads as TGTGCCAGCTCACCCCCGACAGGAGGGAACACCGGGGAGCTGTTTTTT. Protein sequence: CASSPPTGGNTGELFF. This sequence joins TRBV18 and TRBJ2-2; perhaps TRBD1 as D (6 bases). This CDR3 spans 16 amino acids. V dropped 3 bases and J dropped 1 base, with 12 bases sitting between them. The germline V gene has CDR1 KGHSH and CDR2 LQKENI.

This rearrangement joins TRBV7-9 to TRBJ1-4; no definite D call. The V end lost 6 bases, the J end lost 4 bases, and 12 bases lay between the germline ends. Germline CDR1 is SEHNR and CDR2 is FQNEAQ (reference sequence). The CDR3 has 14 amino acids. In nucleotides, the CDR3 is TGTGCCAGCAGTTTAAGGTCGGATAATGAAAAACTGTTTTTT. Protein product: CASSLRSDNEKLFF.

The genes are TRBV5-1 and TRBJ1-4; D is perhaps TRBD1 (5 bases). The germline V and J ends were trimmed by 0 bases and 7 bases, with 16 bases remaining between them. Germline lookup yields CDR1 SGHRS and CDR2 YFSETQ. The CDR3 covers 16 residues. CDR3 nucleotide sequence: TGCGCCAGCAGCTTGGTGTTGCGGCAGGGAGGTGAAAAACTGTTTTTT. Protein product: CASSLVLRQGGEKLFF.

CDR3 bases: TGTGCCAGCAGCACCGGGACAGGGGGAGCCTACGAGCAGTACTTC. It codes for CASSTGTGGAYEQYF. The chain employs TRBV7-6 and TRBJ2-7; 11 nucleotides line up with TRBD1. Germline trimming cut 5 bases from V and 2 bases from J; bases unmatched to any gene: 5. In germline, CDR1 is SGHVS, CDR2 FNYEAQ. The CDR3 has 15 amino acids. Supplemented by reference TRBV7-6 and TRBJ2-7, the full variable domain reads GAGVSQSPRYKVTKRGQDVALRCDPISGHVSLYWYRQALGQGPEFLTYFNYEAQQDKSGLPNDRFSAERPEGSISTLTIQRTEQRDSAMYRCASSTGTGGAYEQYFGPGTRLTVT.

This clone appeared a few times. V and J are TRBV5-6 and TRBJ1-5; no firm D call. Trimming took 6 bases from V and 2 from J, leaving 6 bases between them. The CDR3 extends over 12 amino acids. The V gene's germline CDR1 is SGHDT and CDR2 YYEEEE. DNA of the CDR3: TGTGCCAGCACCGAGGGCAATCAGCCCCAGCATTTT. This codes for CASTEGNQPQHF. Full variable domain (rest looked up from reference TRBV5-6 and TRBJ1-5): DAGVTQSPTHLIKTRGQQVTLRCSPKSGHDTVSWYQQALGQGPQFIFQYYEEEERQRGNFPDRFSGHQFPNYSSELNVNALLLGDSALYLCASTEGNQPQHFGDGTRLSIL.

Concerning this clone: This specimen includes other DNA sequences encoding the same CDR3. V gene TRBV6-5 combines with J gene TRBJ2-3; D remains unclear. This CDR3 spans 13 amino acids. CDR1 is MNHEY and CDR2 is SVGAGI in the germline V gene. V lost 3 bases and J 3 bases, leaving 7 bases between the germline ends. The CDR3 is CASSYLGTDTQYF. The DNA for the CDR3 is TGTGCCAGCAGTTATTTGGGTACAGATACGCAGTATTTT.